This T cell receptor beta chain came from a study of shared clonotypes between healthy human individuals (dated by TCRdb to 2019 to 2021). A note on the overall study: A couple of women and three men aged 18 to 49 years were included in the cohort. The study deeply sequenced blood TCR repertoires of 5 or 6 healthy adults to estimate repertoire size and the extent of clonotype sharing between individuals. Each donor's leukapheresis produced roughly between roughly 0.9 and 8.9 billion PBMCs. For each donor, CD4 naive and CD4 memory were each given three plates, CD8 naive was given two plates, and CD8 memory was given one plate. Libraries were prepared and TCR repertoires were sequenced by different laboratories using diverse techniques, in order to increase sequencing depth and limit assay-specific biases. General findings and caveats noted by the study authors: Sampling was restricted to blood, and TCR repertoires in tissues likely differ from the TCR repertoires found in blood. Rarefaction of sorted-subset datasets indicated incomplete sequencing despite the large sequencing depth. Across four donors, approximately 5% of naive CD4, around 3.3% of naive CD8, about 2.3% of memory CD4, and under 0.45% of memory CD8 clonotypes were shared. Naive subsets generally had larger estimated clonotype richness than memory subsets. Pairwise subsampling led to the expectation that sequencing depth would affect the degree of clonotype sharing among donors. Because the study included a small number of donors, the genetic and exposure-history diversity represented was limited. Clonotypes shared by all four sorted-subset donors showed higher generation probabilities than non-shared clonotypes.

Using the deep immunoSEQ assay, TCR CDR3 regions were amplified from genomic DNA by multiplex PCR. Extracted genomic DNA from each cell subset was distributed evenly across all wells of several immunoSEQ 96-well plates, and each plate was treated as a replicate. Each replicate PCR for sorted subsets received approximately 220 ng genomic DNA, equal to roughly 33,000 T cell genomes. Purified libraries were measured with a Qubit 3.0 fluorometer, size-checked on a Bioanalyzer 2100, and measured again with the KAPA Library Quantification kit. Every immunoSEQ 96-well plate was sequenced on a dedicated single-read 150-cycle Illumina NextSeq 550 flow cell. Per the authors' processing: Because the immunoSEQ output held only junctional sequences and lacked quality scores, the filtering could not match the filtering applied to full-length reads. To assign V/J genes and CDR3, sequences were annotated using PyIR, a Python wrapper for IgBLAST v1.9, with IMGT germline references. Reads with weak V/J assignments (E-value above 1e-6), missing CDR3, stop codons, out-of-frame junctions, or ambiguous translated residues were removed. A V3J clonotype was defined by an identical inferred V gene, J gene, and CDR3 amino acid sequence. Percentage overlap between repertoires was calculated by dividing the number of shared unique clonotypes by the size of the smaller repertoire. RTK rarefaction, the Chao1 estimator, and Recon v2.1 estimates of unobserved clonotypes were used to assess repertoire richness. For all TCRbeta clonotypes obtained by the gDNA method from a handful of donors, generation probabilities were computed with OLGA. This is the immuneACCESS table as TCRdb keeps it, with only in-frame sequences that have V and J called. A part of the clones is gone; compared with another copy, unresolved V genes explain less than half, and the rest is unexplained. That table is the source of V, J and clone size, and D and trimming were worked out from the DNA. Counted in this sample were fewer than 2.5 million clones; approximately 94% of them appeared once. The top ten clones comprise about 0.39% of the sample.

In the germline V gene, CDR1 corresponds to SGHTA and CDR2 to FQGNSA. The CDR3 has 14 amino acids, counting the end cysteine and phenylalanine. The kept DNA is CDR3 alone, 42 bases in frame from the first base. Germline trimming: 3 bases from V, 7 bases from J; junction bases outside gene matches: 4. Points on this clone: No antigen is known for it. No clone much larger than this one lies a single base away; base qualities are absent.

Healthy HIV-negative adults with no recently reported acute infections or vaccinations were included as donors. Only Caucasian adults living in Nashville, Tennessee, USA were represented among the donors. Magnetic negative selection was used to enrich CD4+ T cells, after which naive cells were positively selected on CD45RA and the negative fraction became the memory subset. Blood was collected by leukapheresis, and PBMCs were isolated by Ficoll-Histopaque density gradient centrifugation and then cryopreserved in liquid nitrogen vapor phase. Analytical flow cytometry was used to check the purity and quantity of every magnetically sorted T cell population. From each sorted fraction, genomic DNA was isolated and quantified by UV absorbance on a Nanodrop 2000c.

The TCR comes from a man younger than 35 in good health. Some clones in this sample may be carry-over from other donors' samples. Sample: naive CD4+ T cells from PBMCs. The cell subset or site label, read with the paper, signifies: CD45RA+ positively selected. Recombination connected TRBV7-2 to TRBJ2-4; TRBD1 agrees with 9 junctional bases. The CDR3 in this case is CASSLRQGENIQYF. The sequenced DNA: TGTGCCAGCAGCTTGAGACAGGGGGAGAACATTCAGTACTTC. The full variable domain, with segments outside the CDR3 supplied by the reference TRBV7-2 and TRBJ2-4 proteins, appears as GAGVSQSPSNKVTEKGKDVELRCDPISGHTALYWYRQSLGQGLEFLIYFQGNSAPDKSGLPSDRFSAERTGGSVSTLTIQRTQQEDSAVYLCASSLRQGENIQYFGAGTRLSVL.